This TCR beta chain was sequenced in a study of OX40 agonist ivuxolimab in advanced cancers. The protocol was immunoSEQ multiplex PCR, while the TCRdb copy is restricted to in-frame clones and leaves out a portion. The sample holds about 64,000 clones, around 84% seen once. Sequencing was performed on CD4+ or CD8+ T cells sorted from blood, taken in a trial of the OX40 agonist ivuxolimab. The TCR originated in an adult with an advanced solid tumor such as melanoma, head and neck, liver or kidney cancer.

Here the CDR3 DNA reads TGTGCCAGCAGCCAAGGAGGGACATCTCCTCTAGGTGGCTACACCTTC. Protein product: CASSQGGTSPLGGYTF. V is TRBV7-2 and J is TRBJ1-2; possible D gene TRBD1, 6 bases. Germline assignment: CDR1 SGHTA and CDR2 FQGNSA. Trimming removed 5 bases at V and 7 bases at J, with 23 bases between. The CDR3 is made up of 16 amino acids.